The sequence of this T cell receptor beta chain was determined in a study of blood T cell repertoires in COVID-19. Study as a whole: Some COVID-19 samples were acute and others convalescent; all came from the United States, Italy and Spain. T cells, B-cell-depleted T cells, or PBMCs provided the cDNA or gDNA that served as material.

This clone was recorded only once. As handled by the study authors: Nucleated cell number was recorded as an estimate derived from reference gene primer amplification. TCRdb keeps only in-frame clones here, not all; method: immunoSEQ multiplex PCR. D and trimming were read from the DNA, whereas the V and J calls and clone size are those reported in that table. This sample carries roughly 250,000 clones, approximately 80% of them seen once, and the ten largest clones take around 9.9%. Germline CDR1 and CDR2: SGHDT and YYEEEE. Trimming removed 0 bases at V and 4 bases at J, with 9 bases between. This CDR3 is 14 amino acids long.

The chain recombines TRBV5-6 with TRBJ2-3; D perhaps matches TRBD2 (6 bases). This receptor was identified in an elderly woman with acute or convalescent COVID-19. The material sequenced was peripheral blood. Written as DNA, the CDR3 is TGTGCCAGCAGCTTGGCTCGGGGGTCAGATACGCAGTATTTT. Its translation: CASSLARGSDTQYF. Together with reference TRBV5-6 and TRBJ2-3, the CDR3 gives the full variable domain: DAGVTQSPTHLIKTRGQQVTLRCSPKSGHDTVSWYQQALGQGPQFIFQYYEEEERQRGNFPDRFSGHQFPNYSSELNVNALLLGDSALYLCASSLARGSDTQYFGPGTRLTVL.